Each of the 16 T cell receptor beta chains below was sequenced from the same sample in a study of blood T cells in healthy people across ages. A sample-barcoded 5' primer and a J-beta primer mix were used in a second PCR of roughly 7 to 11 cycles. Each CDR3 protein is one row after TCRdb ran MiXCR on the 5' RACE reads. Here the sample spans roughly 1,700,000 distinct CDR3 sequences, 28% being singletons. Input material: blood. The receptors originated from a woman aged 25 to 39 in good health.

Ten or more counts support this clonotype. The chain employs TRBV4-3 and TRBJ1-2; 8 bases line up with TRBD1. The ends lost 1 base at V and 8 bases at J; junction bases unmatched: 9. Germline-derived CDR1 and CDR2 are LGHNA and YSLEER. The CDR3 extends over 15 amino acids. The CDR3 is CASSQGTGRSWGYTF. Here the CDR3 DNA reads TGCGCCAGCAGCCAAGGGACAGGGAGGTCTTGGGGCTACACCTTC.

This chain connects TRBV4-3 to TRBJ2-7; D remains unclear. The CDR3 length is 15 residues. CDR1 LGHNA and CDR2 YSLEER come from the germline V gene. The ends were cut back, 0 bases at V and 2 bases at J, with 11 bases in the middle. CDR3 nucleotide sequence: TGCGCCAGCAGCCAAGATCCCCTCGCCACCTACGAGCAGTACTTC. Protein: CASSQDPLATYEQYF.

This chain joins TRBV5-1 and TRBJ2-1, with a tentative D call TRBD1 (6 bases). There are 15 residues in the CDR3. With 5 bases removed from V and 6 bases from J, the gap between germline ends came to 18 bases. Germline values: CDR1 SGHRS, CDR2 YFSETQ. Written as DNA, the CDR3 is TGCGCCAGCAGAATTTCAGGGATAGGGGGCAATGAGCAGTTCTTC. It yields the protein CASRISGIGGNEQFF.

Worth noting for this clonotype: The junction differs from germline at one of its ends, possibly a read error. The chain uses TRBV7-2 and TRBJ2-6; the D gene is possibly TRBD1 (5 bases). CDR3 length equals 18 residues. CDR1 and CDR2 (germline): SGHTA, FQGNSA. The CDR3 nucleotides are TGTGCCAGCAGCTTAAACGCGTGGGATACCTCTGGGGCCAACGTCCGGACTTTC. It specifies CASSLNAWDTSGANVRTF.

This clonotype was detected many times. The chain carries TRBV20-1 and TRBJ2-7, with 8 bases lining up with TRBD2. The CDR3 has 15 residues. Germline loops: CDR1 DFQATT, CDR2 SNEGSKA (reference sequence). With 6 bases clipped from V and 2 bases from J, the junction kept 12 bases outside the gene matches. The CDR3 nucleotides are TGCAGTGCCAAAGGGGCTAGCGGGCCTACCTACGAGCAGTACTTC. This translates into CSAKGASGPTYEQYF.

In this sample, this clonotype turned up many times. The chain carries TRBV6-2 or TRBV6-3 and TRBJ2-7; 9 nucleotides align to TRBD1. This CDR3 has 15 residues. CDR1 is MNHEY, CDR2 SVGEGT, per germline. The junction had 7 bases not matched to a gene; V was cut back by 7 bases and J by 0 bases. CDR3 in DNA: TGTGCCAGCATGGCTCCGGGACAGGGCTCCTACGAGCAGTACTTC. Residues: CASMAPGQGSYEQYF.

The rearrangement links TRBV11-2 to TRBJ1-5; D is ambiguous. This CDR3 is built from 15 residues. V was cut by 0 bases and J by 4 bases, with 10 bases left in between. Germline CDR1 SGHAT, CDR2 FQNNGV. The CDR3 here is CASSLDAQSNQPQHF. The CDR3 DNA sequence: TGTGCCAGCAGCTTAGATGCACAGAGTAATCAGCCCCAGCATTTT.

This clonotype has just a few counts. This chain uses TRBV24-1 with TRBJ2-1, with D possibly TRBD2 on 5 matching bases. Germline-derived CDR1 and CDR2 are KGHDR and SFDVKD. V gave up 4 bases and J gave up 6 bases, with 15 bases separating them. CDR3 length: 15 residues. The CDR3 region is CATSEREYYLNEQFF. For the CDR3, the DNA is TGTGCCACCAGTGAAAGGGAGTATTATCTCAATGAGCAGTTCTTC.

This clonotype was picked up a small number of times. The V call is TRBV20-1, the J call TRBJ2-7, with D perhaps TRBD2 (5 bases). This CDR3 contains 13 residues. Per germline, CDR1 DFQATT and CDR2 SNEGSKA (reference sequence). The V gene lost 6 bases and the J gene lost 7 bases, with 19 bases spanning the gap. The CDR3 loop is CSASPGTYNEQYF. The CDR3 nucleotides are TGCAGTGCCTCACCGGGAACCTACAATGAGCAGTACTTC.

This clonotype has a count of ten or more. The rearrangement joins TRBV19 to TRBJ1-2; D not certain. Germline values: CDR1 LNHDA, CDR2 SQIVND (reference sequence). V gave up 3 bases and J gave up 1 base, with 15 bases separating them. The length of the CDR3 is 16 residues. CDR3 in amino acids: CASSITRQKLNYGYTF. The CDR3 region has the DNA TGTGCCAGTAGTATTACGCGGCAGAAACTTAACTATGGCTACACCTTC.

This clonotype was detected a few times. The chain has TRBV12-3 or TRBV12-4 and TRBJ2-7; perhaps TRBD2 as D (7 bases). V lost 7 bases, J lost 2 bases, and 12 bases lay in between. The CDR3 totals 13 residues. The CDR3 coding sequence is TGTGCCAGCACTTGGGGGGGGCCCTACGAGCAGTACTTC. Protein: CASTWGGPYEQYF.

This clonotype has ten or more counts. This chain connects TRBV28 to TRBJ1-5; TRBD1 matches at 8 bases. The CDR3 contains 14 residues. CDR1 and CDR2 from the germline V gene are MDHEN and SYDVKM. With 5 bases clipped from V and 5 bases from J, the junction kept 5 bases outside the gene matches. The CDR3 here is CASSLGQAHQPQHF. The CDR3 DNA sequence: TGTGCCAGCAGTCTGGGACAGGCCCATCAGCCCCAGCATTTT.

This clonotype has ten or more counts. V usage is TRBV7-2 and J usage is TRBJ1-2; possibly TRBD1 for D (6 bases). Germline CDR1 SGHTA, CDR2 FQGNSA. The CDR3 extends over 17 amino acids. The V end was cut by 1 base, the J end by 4 bases, with 19 bases between. CDR3: CASSLDGVGGLRYGYTF. The CDR3 nucleotides are TGTGCCAGCAGCTTAGATGGGGTTGGGGGGCTACGCTATGGCTACACCTTC.

This clonotype was recorded a few times. The chain employs TRBV7-2 and TRBJ1-1; D ambiguous. This CDR3 region has 13 residues. Germline lookup yields CDR1 SGHTA and CDR2 FQGNSA. V gave up 3 bases and J gave up 3 bases, with 8 bases separating them. In nucleotides, the CDR3 is TGTGCCAGCAGCTTGGCGCGGCACACTGAAGCTTTCTTT. Its protein product is CASSLARHTEAFF.

In this sample, this clonotype turned up a few times. This chain links TRBV7-2 with TRBJ1-1; D uncertain. CDR1 and CDR2 (germline): SGHTA, FQGNSA. Trimming took off 5 bases at V and 1 base at J, with 14 bases between the two ends. This CDR3 has 15 amino acids. CDR3 in amino acids: CASSPRTGANTEAFF. In DNA form, the CDR3 reads TGTGCCAGCAGCCCTCGGACTGGAGCGAACACTGAAGCTTTCTTT.

The rearrangement joins TRBV15 to TRBJ2-1; D perhaps matches TRBD1 (6 bases). The germline V gene encodes CDR1 LNHNV and CDR2 YYDKDF (reference sequence). CDR3 size: 12 residues. Trimming took off 7 bases at V and 4 bases at J, with 8 bases between the two ends. The CDR3 DNA reads TGTGCCACCACTGACAGGTACAATGAGCAGTTCTTC. The encoded protein is CATTDRYNEQFF.